The 2 T cell receptor beta chains below come from one sample, sequenced in a study of T cell clonality in common variable immunodeficiency (dated by TCRdb to between 2014 and 2017). What the authors observed across the whole study: CVID TCRbeta sequences reportedly showed fewer deletions and N-nucleotide insertions and lacked highly modified clones with 13 or more V deletions.

These receptors' antigens are unknown. Libraries were made using the immunoSEQ multiplex PCR assay. TCRdb carries this immuneACCESS record with in-frame sequences only. Its versions omit some clonotypes, under half of them owing to an unresolved V gene in the studies checked, with the rest unexplained. The sample counts approximately 26,000 clones, each observed more than once. The biggest ten clones account for under 4% of the sample. Sequencing used peripheral blood mononuclear cells. These receptors were taken from a human donor with common variable immunodeficiency.

A few counts support this clone. From the germline J gene comes the end of the CDR3, since the read stops 3 residues before it. This chain joins TRBV7-2 and TRBJ2-5; the D gene is possibly TRBD1 (5 bases). Germline CDR1 SGHTA, CDR2 FQGNSA. CDR3 size: 14 residues. V dropped 1 base and J dropped 4 bases, with 10 bases sitting between them. CDR3 amino acids: CASSLVPQGETQYF. The DNA read from the CDR3 is TGTGCCAGCAGCTTAGTGCCGCAGGGAGAGACC.

This clone occurred many times. Read coverage stops 3 residues before the CDR3 terminus; the germline J gene supplies the remainder. The chain links TRBV7-6 to TRBJ1-4, with 8 bases aligning to TRBD1. Germline CDR1 reads SGHVS; CDR2 reads FNYEAQ. V dropped 5 bases and J dropped 5; count of bases not matched to a gene: 7. This CDR3 has 15 amino acids. The CDR3: CASSRWTGTNEKLFF. Partial CDR3 DNA: TGTGCCAGCAGCCGATGGACAGGGACGAATGAAAAA.